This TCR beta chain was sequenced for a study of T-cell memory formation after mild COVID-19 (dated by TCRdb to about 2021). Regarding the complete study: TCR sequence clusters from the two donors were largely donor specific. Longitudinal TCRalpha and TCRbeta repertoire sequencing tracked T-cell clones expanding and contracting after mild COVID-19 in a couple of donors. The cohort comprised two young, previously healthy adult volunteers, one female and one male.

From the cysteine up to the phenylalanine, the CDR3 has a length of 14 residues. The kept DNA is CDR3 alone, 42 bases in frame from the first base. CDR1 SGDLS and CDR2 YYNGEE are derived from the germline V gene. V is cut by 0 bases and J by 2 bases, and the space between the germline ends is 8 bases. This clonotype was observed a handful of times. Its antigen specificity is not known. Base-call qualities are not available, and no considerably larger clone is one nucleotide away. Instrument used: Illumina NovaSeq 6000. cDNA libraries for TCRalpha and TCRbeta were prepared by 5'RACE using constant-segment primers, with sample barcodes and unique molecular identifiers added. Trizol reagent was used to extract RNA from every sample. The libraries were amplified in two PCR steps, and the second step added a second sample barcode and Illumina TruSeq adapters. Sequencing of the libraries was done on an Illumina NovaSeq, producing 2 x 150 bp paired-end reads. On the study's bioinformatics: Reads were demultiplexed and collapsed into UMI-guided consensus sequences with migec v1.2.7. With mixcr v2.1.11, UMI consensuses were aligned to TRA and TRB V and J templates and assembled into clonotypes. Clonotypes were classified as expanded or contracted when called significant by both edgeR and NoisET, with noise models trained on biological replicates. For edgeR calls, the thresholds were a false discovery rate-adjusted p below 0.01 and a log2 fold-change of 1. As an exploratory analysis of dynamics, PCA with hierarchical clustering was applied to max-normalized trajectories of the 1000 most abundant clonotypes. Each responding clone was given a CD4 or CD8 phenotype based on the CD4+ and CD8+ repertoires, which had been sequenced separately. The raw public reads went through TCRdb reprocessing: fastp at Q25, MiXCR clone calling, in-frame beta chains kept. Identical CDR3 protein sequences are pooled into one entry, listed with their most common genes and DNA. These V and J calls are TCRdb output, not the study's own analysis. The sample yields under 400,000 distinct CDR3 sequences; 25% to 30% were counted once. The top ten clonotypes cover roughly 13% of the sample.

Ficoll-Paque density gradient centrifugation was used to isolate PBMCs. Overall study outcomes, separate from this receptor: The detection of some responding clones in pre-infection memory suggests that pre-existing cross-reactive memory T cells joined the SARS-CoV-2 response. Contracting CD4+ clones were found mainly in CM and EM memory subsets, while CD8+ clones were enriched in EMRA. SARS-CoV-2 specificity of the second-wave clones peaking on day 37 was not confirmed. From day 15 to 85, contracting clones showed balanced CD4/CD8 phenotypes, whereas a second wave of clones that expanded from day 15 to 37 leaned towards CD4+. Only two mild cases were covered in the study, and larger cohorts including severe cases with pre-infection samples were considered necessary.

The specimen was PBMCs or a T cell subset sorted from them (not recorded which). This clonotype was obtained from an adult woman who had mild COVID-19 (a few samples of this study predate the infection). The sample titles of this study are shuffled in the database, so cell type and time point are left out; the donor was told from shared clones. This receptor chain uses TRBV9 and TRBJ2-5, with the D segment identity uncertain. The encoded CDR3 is CASSVDGSQETQYF. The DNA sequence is TGTGCCAGCAGCGTAGATGGTTCTCAAGAGACCCAGTACTTC.